These 20 T cell receptor beta chains share one sample of origin, sequenced in a study of blood T cell repertoires in COVID-19. The table came from immunoSEQ multiplex PCR; TCRdb's copy has only in-frame clones and leaves some out. The sample has more than 25,000 clones, 90% seen once; the top ten hold over 0.95%. The specimen sequenced was peripheral blood. These receptor sequences come from a man between 65 and 85 years old with active or convalescent COVID-19.

V usage is TRBV14 and J usage is TRBJ2-7; tentative D call: TRBD2 (5 bases). The CDR3 loop spans 13 amino acids. Deletions cut 3 bases from V and 4 bases from J, with 10 bases between. CDR1 is SGHDN, CDR2 FVKESK, per germline. CDR3 DNA sequence: TGTGCCAGCAGCCAGGCCACGGGGTACGAGCAGTACTTC. This translates into CASSQATGYEQYF.

The CDR3 protein is CASSDVRGGFETQYF. The CDR3, as DNA: TGTGCCAGCAGTGATGTACGGGGGGGCTTTGAGACCCAGTACTTC. V and J are TRBV2 and TRBJ2-5, with TRBD2 matching 8 bases. Trimming cost V 3 bases and J 5 bases; bases outside gene matches: 8. The length of the CDR3 is 15 residues. Germline values: CDR1 SNHLY, CDR2 FYNNEI.

The chain carries TRBV5-5 and TRBJ2-2; a weak D match, TRBD2 (6 bases). The CDR3 has 16 amino acids. Trimming removed 3 bases at V and 2 bases at J, with 14 bases between. The germline gives CDR1 SGHKS, CDR2 YYEKEE (reference sequence). The CDR3 loop is CASSSYERANTGELFF. The CDR3 DNA is TGTGCCAGCAGCTCGTACGAGCGGGCAAACACCGGGGAGCTGTTTTTT.

This chain links TRBV11-2 with TRBJ2-2, with D tentatively TRBD1 (6 bases). CDR3 length: 15 residues. Between the trimmed V and J ends, which lost 2 bases and 5 bases, there was a span of 12 bases. Germline values: CDR1 SGHAT, CDR2 FQNNGV. The chain's CDR3 is CASSLNVRGTGELFF. The DNA for the CDR3 is TGTGCCAGCAGCTTAAACGTCAGGGGAACCGGGGAGCTGTTTTTT.

The V call is TRBV5-1, the J call TRBJ1-4; the D gene is possibly TRBD1 (5 bases). The CDR3 length is 13 residues. Trimming shortened V by 0 bases and J by 7 bases, and 7 bases separated the two germline ends. CDR1 SGHRS and CDR2 YFSETQ come from the germline V gene. The CDR3 spells CASSLEGAEKLFF. CDR3 DNA: TGCGCCAGCAGCTTGGAAGGGGCTGAAAAACTGTTTTTT. Full variable domain (rest looked up from reference TRBV5-1 and TRBJ1-4): KAGVTQTPRYLIKTRGQQVTLSCSPISGHRSVSWYQQTPGQGLQFLFEYFSETQRNKGNFPGRFSGRQFSNSRSEMNVSTLELGDSALYLCASSLEGAEKLFFGSGTQLSVL.

This chain connects TRBV10-3 to TRBJ1-2; TRBD1 matches at 9 bases. The ends lost 7 bases at V and 6 bases at J; junction bases unmatched: 3. Germline CDR1 ENHRY, CDR2 SYGVKD. CDR3 length equals 12 residues. CDR3 sequence reads: CAITGTGNGYTF. The CDR3 DNA sequence: TGTGCCATCACCGGGACAGGGAATGGCTACACCTTC.

V and J are TRBV3-1 (or the pseudogene TRBV3-2) and TRBJ1-4, with 9 positions matching TRBD1. Germline trimming cut 4 bases from V and 8 bases from J; bases unmatched to any gene: 8. From germline, CDR1 is LGHDT and CDR2 YNNKEL (reference sequence). This CDR3 is 15 amino acids long. CDR3 bases: TGTGCCAGCAGCCGAAACAGGGGGCCTGGGGAAAAACTGTTTTTT. This translates into CASSRNRGPGEKLFF.

The J gene is TRBJ2-3, the V gene TRBV15; possibly TRBD1 for D (6 bases). CDR3 size: 16 residues. The V end was cut by 1 base, the J end by 6 bases, with 17 bases between. Germline loops: CDR1 LNHNV, CDR2 YYDKDF (reference sequence). Here the CDR3 DNA reads TGTGCCACCAGCAGAGCTCTGAGCAGGGGATGGGATACGCAGTATTTT. This sequence encodes CATSRALSRGWDTQYF.

This chain joins TRBV19 and TRBJ1-2, with a weak D call TRBD1 (6 bases). CDR1 and CDR2 from the germline V gene are LNHDA and SQIVND (reference sequence). This CDR3 region has 15 residues. V lost 6 bases and J lost 4, with 18 bases in between. The CDR3 loop reads CASRSLGAQGYGYTF. As DNA, the CDR3 is TGTGCCAGTAGATCCCTCGGTGCACAGGGCTATGGCTACACCTTC.

The chain recombines TRBV2 with TRBJ2-1; TRBD2 matches 8 bases. CDR1 is SNHLY, CDR2 FYNNEI, per germline. Trimming cost V 2 bases and J 7 bases; bases outside gene matches: 10. The CDR3 runs 16 residues. The CDR3 here is CASSERGLEGRNEQFF. DNA of the CDR3: TGTGCCAGCAGTGAAAGGGGACTAGAGGGGCGGAATGAGCAGTTCTTC. The complete variable domain, with remaining parts taken from reference TRBV2 and TRBJ2-1, reads EPEVTQTPSHQVTQMGQEVILRCVPISNHLYFYWYRQILGQKVEFLVSFYNNEISEKSEIFDDQFSVERPDGSNFTLKIRSTKLEDSAMYFCASSERGLEGRNEQFFGPGTRLTVL.

The chain recombines TRBV28 with TRBJ2-3; 8 bases agree with TRBD1. CDR1 and CDR2 (germline): MDHEN, SYDVKM. V lost 9 bases to trimming and J lost 3 bases; unmatched junction nucleotides: 14. This CDR3 comprises 16 residues. The DNA for the CDR3 is TGTGCCAGTCGAACCTGGGGCAGGGGGCGAACAGATACGCAGTATTTT. Translated, it gives CASRTWGRGRTDTQYF.

This clone was picked up a small number of times. The chain has TRBV19 and TRBJ2-4, with 10 bases lining up with TRBD2. Per germline, CDR1 LNHDA and CDR2 SQIVND (reference sequence). The CDR3 has 18 residues. Trimming cost V 3 bases and J 0 bases; bases outside gene matches: 8. CDR3 in amino acids: CASSIGLAGVEAKNIQYF. The CDR3 nucleotides read TGTGCCAGTAGTATCGGGCTAGCGGGGGTAGAAGCCAAAAACATTCAGTACTTC.

This clone was picked up one time. The gene calls are TRBV28 and TRBJ1-2, with D hard to call. This CDR3 spans 12 amino acids. The germline CDR1 and CDR2 sequences are MDHEN and SYDVKM. The germline V and J ends were trimmed by 10 bases and 4 bases, with 13 bases remaining between them. In DNA form, the CDR3 reads TGTGCCACCCGCCGCGCGGGCTATGGCTACACCTTC. Its translation is CATRRAGYGYTF.

The J gene is TRBJ1-2, the V gene TRBV4-3; D ambiguous. V was pared by 0 bases and J by 7 bases, with 12 bases between. Germline-derived CDR1 and CDR2 are LGHNA and YSLEER. This CDR3 contains 14 residues. CDR3 sequence: CASSQDLQALGYTF. CDR3 nucleotide sequence: TGCGCCAGCAGCCAAGATCTCCAGGCCCTTGGCTACACCTTC.

The rearrangement links TRBV5-1 to TRBJ2-7; weak D call: TRBD2 (5 bases). The CDR3 is 16 residues long. Trimming removed 5 bases at V and 3 bases at J, with 21 bases between. Germline lookup yields CDR1 SGHRS and CDR2 YFSETQ. In DNA form, the CDR3 reads TGCGCCAGCAGGGTGGGTCGGGGTTTAGGCTTCTACGAGCAGTACTTC. This encodes CASRVGRGLGFYEQYF.

The chain joins TRBV4-1 to TRBJ2-1; 14 nucleotides line up with TRBD2. There are 18 residues in the CDR3. Unmatched junction bases numbered 8, after V lost 3 bases and J lost 4 bases. Per germline, CDR1 MGHRA and CDR2 YSYEKL. The CDR3 loop is CASSHPSGLAGGYNEQFF. The CDR3 nucleotides read TGCGCCAGCAGCCACCCGTCTGGACTAGCGGGAGGTTACAATGAGCAGTTCTTC.

The chain carries TRBV5-1 and TRBJ2-7, with a weak D call TRBD2 (5 bases). The CDR3 is 14 amino acids. V shed 4 bases and J shed 2 bases, with 13 bases lying between them. CDR1 and CDR2 (germline): SGHRS, YFSETQ. The CDR3 protein is CASSLGSAAYEQYF. CDR3 coding DNA: TGCGCCAGCAGCCTAGGGTCAGCGGCCTACGAGCAGTACTTC.

The rearrangement joins TRBV14 to TRBJ1-2, with a weak D call TRBD1 (6 bases). CDR1 SGHDN and CDR2 FVKESK come from the germline V gene. The CDR3 spans 14 residues. Trimming pared 4 bases from V and 4 bases from J, leaving 13 bases between. The DNA of the CDR3 is TGTGCCAGCAGCCCAGACAGGTCCCTCTATGGCTACACCTTC. Translation gives CASSPDRSLYGYTF.

The chain joins TRBV7-2 to TRBJ2-2; 8 bases agree with TRBD2. Germline values: CDR1 SGHTA, CDR2 FQGNSA. V shed 0 bases and J 4 bases; nucleotides not matched to a gene: 10. The CDR3 is 18 amino acids. CDR3 coding DNA: TGTGCCAGCAGCTTAGCCGTACTGGGCGGGGGGTCCACCGGGGAGCTGTTTTTT. Translating it yields CASSLAVLGGGSTGELFF.

In its sample, this clone was seen once. J is TRBJ1-1 and V is TRBV7-9; D unclear. Germline V lookup: CDR1 SEHNR, CDR2 FQNEAQ (reference sequence). Between the trimmed V and J ends, which lost 4 bases and 4 bases, there was a span of 13 bases. The CDR3 is made up of 14 amino acids. CDR3 coding DNA: TGTGCCAGCAGCTCCCCTATGAGAGGCACTGAAGCTTTCTTT. This translates into CASSSPMRGTEAFF.